These 18 T cell receptor beta chains were sequenced from one sample in a study of blood T cell repertoires in COVID-19. Measured with immunoSEQ multiplex PCR; TCRdb has only the in-frame clones, and not every one. This table holds 90,000 to 100,000 clones, 89% found once. The sequenced sample consisted of peripheral blood. Receptors originate from a man in his sixties with COVID-19, enrolled during active disease.

V gene TRBV7-9 combines with J gene TRBJ2-7; 8 positions agree with TRBD1. CDR1 and CDR2 (germline): SEHNR, FQNEAQ (reference sequence). This CDR3 is built from 14 residues. With 9 bases clipped from V and 5 bases from J, the junction kept 12 bases outside the gene matches. CDR3 sequence (DNA): TGTGCCAGTCGTTCGGGGCAGGGGGCGAACGAGCAGTACTTC. Translating gives CASRSGQGANEQYF.

V and J are TRBV6-2 or TRBV6-3 and TRBJ2-2, with D possibly matching TRBD1 (6 bases). V lost 4 bases and J lost 4, with 13 bases in between. Looked up from germline, CDR1 is MNHEY and CDR2 is SVGEGT. This CDR3 region has 15 residues. The CDR3 protein is CASSWQGLFTGELFF. As DNA, the CDR3 is TGTGCCAGCAGTTGGCAGGGGTTGTTCACCGGGGAGCTGTTTTTT.

V and J are TRBV30 and TRBJ1-5; a possible D gene is TRBD1 (5 bases). CDR3 length: 15 amino acids. Germline lookup yields CDR1 GTSNPN and CDR2 SVGIG (reference sequence). Trimming removed 5 bases from V and 1 base from J, with 15 bases in between. The CDR3 bases are TGTGCCTGGGCCTTCCGGGGGGGGAGCAATCAGCCCCAGCATTTT. Protein sequence: CAWAFRGGSNQPQHF.

This chain uses TRBV28 with TRBJ1-3; 7 positions agree with TRBD1. This CDR3 contains 16 residues. Trimming cost V 6 bases and J 1 base; bases outside gene matches: 9. Per germline, CDR1 MDHEN and CDR2 SYDVKM. CDR3 residues: CASRPPGGRSGNTIYF. The CDR3, as DNA: TGTGCCAGCAGGCCCCCAGGGGGACGATCTGGAAACACCATATATTTT.

The chain recombines TRBV7-2 with TRBJ1-6; 8 bases match TRBD1. V lost 3 bases to trimming and J lost 11 bases; unmatched junction nucleotides: 6. The CDR3 has 14 amino acids. Germline CDR1 and CDR2: SGHTA and FQGNSA. In nucleotides, the CDR3 is TGTGCCAGCAGCTTGGACAGGGAGAGGGCACCCCTCCACTTT. As protein: CASSLDRERAPLHF. The full variable domain, completed using reference TRBV7-2 and TRBJ1-6, is GAGVSQSPSNKVTEKGKDVELRCDPISGHTALYWYRQSLGQGLEFLIYFQGNSAPDKSGLPSDRFSAERTGGSVSTLTIQRTQQEDSAVYLCASSLDRERAPLHFGNGTRLTVT.

CDR3 sequence reads: CASSNLAGVGETQYF. The CDR3 DNA reads TGTGCCAGTAGCAATCTAGCGGGAGTGGGGGAGACCCAGTACTTC. The chain employs TRBV19 and TRBJ2-5; 10 bases fit TRBD2. CDR1 and CDR2 from the germline V gene are LNHDA and SQIVND (reference sequence). The V and J ends lost 6 bases and 5 bases, in that order; junction bases with no gene match: 9. This CDR3 comprises 15 residues.

This rearrangement joins TRBV13 to TRBJ1-1; 7 nucleotides agree with TRBD1. Trimming at V came to 4 bases and at J to 5 bases, leaving 7 bases not matched to a gene. Per germline, CDR1 PRHDT and CDR2 FYEKMQ (reference sequence). The CDR3 runs to 14 residues. CDR3 protein: CASSSRQGWTEAFF. CDR3 bases: TGTGCCAGCAGCTCCAGACAGGGTTGGACTGAAGCTTTCTTT.

The genes are TRBV5-6 and TRBJ2-1, with 9 bases aligning to TRBD1. The ends lost 4 bases at V and 2 bases at J; junction bases unmatched: 10. Germline V gene sequence: CDR1 SGHDT, CDR2 YYEEEE. The CDR3 contains 17 residues. The DNA for the CDR3 is TGTGCCAGCAGCGGATGGGACAGGGACTATACCTACAATGAGCAGTTCTTC. Residues: CASSGWDRDYTYNEQFF.

V gene TRBV27 combines with J gene TRBJ1-1, with D unresolved. V dropped 7 bases and J dropped 1 base, with 19 bases sitting between them. In germline, CDR1 is MNHEY, CDR2 SMNVEV (reference sequence). CDR3 size: 16 residues. The CDR3 nucleotides are TGTGCCAGCAATTGGTCATTTAGGCGGCCGAACACTGAAGCTTTCTTT. Protein product: CASNWSFRRPNTEAFF.

This clone was counted between two and nine times. The genes are TRBV3-1 (or the pseudogene TRBV3-2) and TRBJ2-3; TRBD2 agrees at 12 bases. The CDR3 length is 15 residues. V gave up 0 bases and J gave up 5 bases; unmatched junction bases: 0. The germline V gene encodes CDR1 LGHDT and CDR2 YNNKEL (reference sequence). DNA of the CDR3: TGTGCCAGCAGCCAAGAGACTAGCGGGAGAGATACGCAGTATTTT. Its translation is CASSQETSGRDTQYF.

This chain links TRBV7-6 with TRBJ2-7, with D perhaps TRBD2 (7 bases). CDR1 and CDR2 (germline): SGHVS, FNYEAQ. The ends were cut back, 1 base at V and 5 bases at J, with 21 bases in the middle. The CDR3 length is 17 residues. The CDR3 DNA reads TGTGCCAGCAGCTTAGTGCGCGGGGGCGGGGGTTCGAACGAGCAGTACTTC. Amino acid sequence: CASSLVRGGGGSNEQYF.

The chain carries TRBV5-1 and TRBJ1-2, with 7 bases lining up with TRBD1. The CDR3 has 12 residues. The trim removed 7 bases at V and 4 bases at J, leaving 4 bases unmatched. Germline CDR1 and CDR2: SGHRS and YFSETQ. The CDR3 spells CASGQELYGYTF. The CDR3, as DNA: TGCGCCAGCGGACAGGAACTCTATGGCTACACCTTC.

The rearrangement links TRBV7-3 to TRBJ2-3; the D gene is possibly TRBD2 (7 bases). This CDR3 spans 14 amino acids. V lost 5 bases, J lost 4 bases, and 13 bases lay in between. The V gene's germline CDR1 is SGHTA and CDR2 FQGTGA. The CDR3 reads CASSRGGASDTQYF. The CDR3 DNA reads as TGTGCCAGCAGCCGAGGGGGGGCTTCAGATACGCAGTATTTT.

V usage is TRBV4-3 and J usage is TRBJ2-1; tentatively, D is TRBD1 (5 bases). The V gene's germline CDR1 is LGHNA and CDR2 YSLEER. The CDR3 runs 17 residues. V gave up 0 bases and J gave up 1 base, with 13 bases separating them. The CDR3 nucleotides are TGCGCCAGCAGCCAAGACCCGACAGATGGGTCCTACAATGAGCAGTTCTTC. Its translation: CASSQDPTDGSYNEQFF.

This chain connects TRBV11-2 to TRBJ1-3; 7 positions match TRBD1. Germline CDR1 reads SGHAT; CDR2 reads FQNNGV. Germline trimming cut 3 bases from V and 4 bases from J; bases unmatched to any gene: 3. This CDR3 region has 14 residues. Written as DNA, the CDR3 is TGTGCCAGCAGCTTGGACAGGCCAGGAAACACCATATATTTT. It codes for CASSLDRPGNTIYF.

The rearrangement links TRBV5-1 to TRBJ2-5; 8 nucleotides line up with TRBD1. The CDR3 sequence is 14 residues long. The germline CDR1 and CDR2 sequences are SGHRS and YFSETQ. The V segment lost 3 bases and the J segment 5 bases; nucleotides outside the gene matches: 6. In DNA form, the CDR3 reads TGCGCCAGCAGCTATGGACAGGGCCGGGAGACCCAGTACTTC. Translated: CASSYGQGRETQYF.

This clone occurred a few times. This rearrangement joins TRBV27 to TRBJ2-3; 10 bases are a match to TRBD1. Germline CDR1 and CDR2: MNHEY and SMNVEV (reference sequence). This CDR3 contains 18 residues. The V gene end was trimmed by 1 base and the J gene end by 1 base; junction bases not matched to a gene: 8. The CDR3 DNA follows: TGTGCCAGCAGTTTATACTCTTCCGGGACAGGGGGCACAGATACGCAGTATTTT. Encoded protein: CASSLYSSGTGGTDTQYF.

The chain has TRBV7-9 and TRBJ1-1; possible D gene TRBD1, 5 bases. In germline, CDR1 is SEHNR, CDR2 FQNEAQ (reference sequence). The CDR3 has 15 amino acids. Trimming pared 5 bases from V and 2 bases from J, leaving 15 bases between. The CDR3 reads CASSVGEETNTEAFF. CDR3 nucleotides: TGTGCCAGCAGCGTGGGGGAGGAGACAAACACTGAAGCTTTCTTT.